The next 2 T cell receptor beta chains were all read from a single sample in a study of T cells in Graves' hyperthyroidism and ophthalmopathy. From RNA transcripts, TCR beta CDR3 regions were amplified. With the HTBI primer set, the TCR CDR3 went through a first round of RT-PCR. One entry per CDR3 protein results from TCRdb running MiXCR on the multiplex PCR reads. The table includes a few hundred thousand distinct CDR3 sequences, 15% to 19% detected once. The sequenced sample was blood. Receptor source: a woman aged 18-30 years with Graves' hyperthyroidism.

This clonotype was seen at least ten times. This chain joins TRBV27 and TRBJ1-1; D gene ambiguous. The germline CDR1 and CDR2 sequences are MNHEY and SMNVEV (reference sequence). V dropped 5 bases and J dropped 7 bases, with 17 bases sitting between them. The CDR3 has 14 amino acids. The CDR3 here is CASSPTRPLGEAFF. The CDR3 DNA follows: TGTGCCAGCAGTCCGACTCGCCCCTTGGGTGAAGCTTTCTTT.

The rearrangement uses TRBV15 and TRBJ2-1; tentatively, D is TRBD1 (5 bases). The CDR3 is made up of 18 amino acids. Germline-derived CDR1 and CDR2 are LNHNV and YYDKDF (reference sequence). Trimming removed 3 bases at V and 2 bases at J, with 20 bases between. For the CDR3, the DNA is TGTGCCACCAGCAGGGAGACCGCACCAGGGATCACCTACAATGAGCAGTTCTTC. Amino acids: CATSRETAPGITYNEQFF.